A selection of T cell receptor beta chains follows, all from one sample in a study of Ad26.COV2.S vaccination and SARS-CoV-2 variants. Clones were sequenced by immunoSEQ multiplex PCR, and TCRdb holds only the in-frame ones, with some missing. The table shows hundreds of thousands of clones, with 80% to 90% occurring only once. Specimen: peripheral blood, collected in a trial of Ad26.COV2.S vaccine versus placebo. The receptors stem from a person aged 18-60 years who received the Ad26.COV2.S COVID-19 vaccine or a placebo. CDR3s include the opening cysteine and the closing phenylalanine or tryptophan. The D gene is left open where the match is weak. Only part of the rows carry a size: once, few, many, or a class if the clone is expanded.

>once|TRBJ2-6|-|TRBV5-1
TGCGCCAGCAGCTTGCTGGAATCTGGGGCCAACGTCCTGACTTTC
CASSLLESGANVLTF
>few|TRBJ2-3|-|TRBV6-5
TGTGCCAGCAGTTACGAGGTTGGCGCAGATACGCAGTATTTT
CASSYEVGADTQYF
>-|TRBJ1-1|TRBD1|TRBV5-4
TGTGCCAGCAGCCAGGACAGGGCCTACACTGAAGCTTTCTTT
CASSQDRAYTEAFF
>-|TRBJ1-2|-|TRBV7-2
TGTGCCAGCAGCTTAGCTCGCAGTCGCTCTGGGGGTGGCTACACCTTC
CASSLARSRSGGGYTF
>-|TRBJ1-2|TRBD1|TRBV2
TGTGCCAGCAGTGGAAGGATCAGGGGGTACTATGGCTACACCTTC
CASSGRIRGYYGYTF
>-|TRBJ1-4|-|TRBV6-5
TGTGCCAGTCAAGACTACTGGGTACCGCGAATGTTTTTT
CASQDYWVPRMFF
>-|TRBJ1-6|TRBD1|TRBV6-5
TGTGCCAGCAGTTACTCCGGACAGGGCGGTTCACCCCTCCACTTT
CASSYSGQGGSPLHF
>-|TRBJ1-5|TRBD1|TRBV19
TGTGCCAGTAGACTGGGACAGCTAAATCAGCCCCAGCATTTT
CASRLGQLNQPQHF
>-|TRBJ1-1|-|TRBV19
TGTGCCAGTAGTCGGGGTCAGCTTATCATCGGCACTGAAGCTTTCTTT
CASSRGQLIIGTEAFF
>-|TRBJ1-4|-|TRBV7-2
TGTGCCAGCAGCTTAGATTATGCTGCGGAAAAACTGTTTTTT
CASSLDYAAEKLFF
>-|TRBJ2-7|-|TRBV6-2/TRBV6-3
TGTGCCAGCAGTTACCGGGACAACCACGAGCAGTACTTC
CASSYRDNHEQYF
>-|TRBJ1-6|TRBD1|TRBV3-1/TRBV3-2
TGTGCCAGCAGCCAACCAGGGGGTAATTCACCCCTCCACTTT
CASSQPGGNSPLHF
>-|TRBJ1-2|-|TRBV5-1
TGCGCCAGCAGCTTGTGGGGGGCCGCTAACTATGGCTACACCTTC
CASSLWGAANYGYTF
>-|TRBJ2-4|TRBD1|TRBV5-1
TGCGCCAGCAGCTTGGCGCGGGGACAGGGAGAAAACATTCAGTACTTC
CASSLARGQGENIQYF
>-|TRBJ1-3|-|TRBV5-1
TGCGCCAGCAGCTTTGGGCAGGTCTCTGGAAACACCATATATTTT
CASSFGQVSGNTIYF
>-|TRBJ1-6|-|TRBV7-2
TGTGCCAGCAGCTTGGGTTTTCGGTATTCACCCCTCCACTTT
CASSLGFRYSPLHF